This entry describes one TCR beta chain. Its specificity is not known. Amplification used 60 Vbeta primers and 13 Jbeta primers. Generated by immunoSEQ multiplex PCR, the TCRdb table keeps only in-frame clones and is missing some. The table lists under 150,000 clones, around 81% of them singletons. The record originates from a study of cytomegalovirus exposure and HLA in healthy donors. Whole-study context: Among several hundred genotyped donors, approximately 80% fell in the Caucasian-associated ancestry cluster. The study, taken as a whole, reports: A later analysis, which compared TCR beta chains of equal frequency, found the HLA-associated ones more clonally expanded. Investigators reported over 150 TCR beta chains as tied to cytomegalovirus. When analyzed later, a missense DCLRE1C variant was found to be linked to TCR beta V- and J-gene trimming.

The germline V gene has CDR1 PRHDT and CDR2 FYEKMQ (reference sequence). The ends lost 4 bases at V and 0 bases at J; junction bases unmatched: 5. This CDR3 is 16 amino acids long. The rearrangement joins TRBV13 to TRBJ2-1, with TRBD2 matching over 8 bases. The TCR sequence derives from a male donor in good health and CMV-seronegative. The specimen was PBMCs. CDR3 DNA sequence: TGTGCCAGCAGCTCCGCCGGGACTAGCTCCTACAATGAGCAGTTCTTC. This codes for CASSSAGTSSYNEQFF.